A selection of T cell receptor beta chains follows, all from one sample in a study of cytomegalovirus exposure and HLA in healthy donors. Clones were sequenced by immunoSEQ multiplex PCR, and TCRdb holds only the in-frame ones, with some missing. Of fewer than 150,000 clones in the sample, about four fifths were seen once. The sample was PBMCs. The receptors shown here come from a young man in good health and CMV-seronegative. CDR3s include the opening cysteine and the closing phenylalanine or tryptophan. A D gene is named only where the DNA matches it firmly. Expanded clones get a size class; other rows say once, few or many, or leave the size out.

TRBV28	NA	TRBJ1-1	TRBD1	CATRDSQAFF	TGTGCCACCCGGGACAGCCAAGCTTTCTTT
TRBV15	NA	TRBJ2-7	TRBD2	CATSRGSGGAGDEQYF	TGTGCCACCAGCAGAGGAAGCGGGGGGGCCGGGGATGAGCAGTACTTC
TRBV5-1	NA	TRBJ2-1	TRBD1	CASSLAMGQGYNEQFF	TGCGCCAGCAGCTTGGCCATGGGACAGGGATACAATGAGCAGTTCTTC
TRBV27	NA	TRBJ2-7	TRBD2	CASSPRRRTSGTLSYEQYF	TGTGCCAGCAGTCCGAGGCGCCGGACTAGCGGGACCCTTTCCTACGAGCAGTACTTC
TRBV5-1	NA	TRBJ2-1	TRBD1	CASSFDRGRNEQFF	TGCGCCAGCAGTTTCGACAGGGGGCGCAATGAGCAGTTCTTC
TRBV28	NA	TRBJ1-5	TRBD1	CASSLRQGNQPQHF	TGTGCCAGCAGCCTCCGACAGGGAAATCAGCCCCAGCATTTT
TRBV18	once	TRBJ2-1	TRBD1	CASSLWDRYHEQFF	TGTGCCAGCTCACTTTGGGACAGGTACCATGAGCAGTTCTTC
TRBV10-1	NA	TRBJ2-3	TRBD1	CASSEPQGEDTQYF	TGCGCCAGCAGTGAGCCCCAGGGGGAGGATACGCAGTATTTT
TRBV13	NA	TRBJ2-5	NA	CASRSTEYQETQYF	TGTGCCAGCAGAAGTACAGAGTACCAAGAGACCCAGTACTTC
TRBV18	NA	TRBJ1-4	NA	CASSPSKQGGEKLFF	TGTGCCAGCTCACCCTCTAAACAGGGTGGCGAAAAACTGTTTTTT
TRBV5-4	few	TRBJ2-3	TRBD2	CASSPFGGGRADTQYF	TGTGCCAGCAGCCCCTTCGGCGGGGGGAGGGCAGATACGCAGTATTTT
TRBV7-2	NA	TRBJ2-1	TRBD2	CASSSSLAIEQFF	TGTGCCAGCAGCTCATCACTAGCGATTGAGCAGTTCTTC
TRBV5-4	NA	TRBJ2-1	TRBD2	CALGTSGISEQFF	TGTGCCTTAGGGACTAGCGGGATTTCCGAGCAGTTCTTC
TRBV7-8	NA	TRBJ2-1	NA	CASSFLSRLGAEQFF	TGTGCCAGCAGCTTTCTGTCAAGGCTGGGAGCAGAGCAGTTCTTC
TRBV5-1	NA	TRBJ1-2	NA	CASSSTDNYGYTF	TGCGCCAGCAGCTCAACAGACAACTATGGCTACACCTTC
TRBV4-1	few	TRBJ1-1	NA	CASSQVGGNTEAFF	TGCGCCAGCAGCCAAGTAGGGGGGAACACTGAAGCTTTCTTT
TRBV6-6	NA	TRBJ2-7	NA	CASRAKGGRVVGEQYF	TGTGCCAGCAGAGCGAAAGGTGGCCGAGTCGTGGGCGAGCAGTACTTC
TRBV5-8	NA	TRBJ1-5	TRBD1	CASSRTGKFQPQHF	TGTGCCAGCAGCCGGACAGGGAAGTTCCAGCCCCAGCATTTT
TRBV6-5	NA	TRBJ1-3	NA	CASSKQGPGNTIYF	TGTGCCAGCAGTAAACAGGGTCCAGGAAACACCATATATTTT
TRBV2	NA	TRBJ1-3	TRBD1	CASSFSGGAGTIYF	TGTGCCAGCAGTTTTTCAGGGGGTGCGGGAACCATATATTTT
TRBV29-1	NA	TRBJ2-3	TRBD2	CSVEAVGVAGVFQDTQYF	TGCAGCGTTGAAGCAGTCGGGGTAGCGGGGGTTTTTCAAGATACGCAGTATTTT
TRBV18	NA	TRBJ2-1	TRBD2	CASSLTSGGTYNEQFF	TGTGCCAGCTCACTCACTAGCGGGGGGACCTACAATGAGCAGTTCTTC
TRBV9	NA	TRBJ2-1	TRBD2	CASSVAVAGGPYNEQFF	TGTGCCAGCAGCGTAGCGGTAGCGGGAGGTCCTTACAATGAGCAGTTCTTC
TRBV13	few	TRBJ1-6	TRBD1	CASSSAGGPPDSPLHF	TGTGCCAGCAGCTCCGCAGGGGGCCCCCCTGATTCACCCCTCCACTTT
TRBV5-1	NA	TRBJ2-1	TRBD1	CASSLGQGVHNEQFF	TGCGCCAGCAGCTTGGGTCAGGGGGTCCACAATGAGCAGTTCTTC
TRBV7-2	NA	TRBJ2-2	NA	CASSLAPGTGELFF	TGTGCCAGCAGCTTAGCCCCAGGGACCGGGGAGCTGTTTTTT
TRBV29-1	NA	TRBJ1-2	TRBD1	CSVEDWQGATRYGYPF	TGCAGCGTTGAAGATTGGCAGGGGGCGACCCGATATGGCTACCCCTTC
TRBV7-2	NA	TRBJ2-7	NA	CASRTRSSYEQYF	TGTGCCAGCCGTACACGGAGCTCCTACGAGCAGTACTTC
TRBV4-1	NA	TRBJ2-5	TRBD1	CASSPRDRGEETQYF	TGCGCCAGCAGCCCCCGGGACAGGGGTGAAGAGACCCAGTACTTC
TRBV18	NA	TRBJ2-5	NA	CASSPNGEETQYF	TGTGCCAGCTCACCAAACGGAGAAGAGACCCAGTACTTC
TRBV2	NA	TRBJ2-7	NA	CASRAQGAASYEQYF	TGTGCCAGCAGAGCCCAAGGTGCGGCCTCCTACGAGCAGTACTTC
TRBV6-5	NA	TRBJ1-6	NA	CASSYSKTASPLHF	TGTGCCAGCAGTTACTCAAAGACAGCTTCACCCCTCCACTTT
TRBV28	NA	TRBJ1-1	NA	CASSPEMNREGLGEAFF	TGTGCCAGCAGTCCCGAGATGAACAGGGAGGGATTGGGTGAAGCTTTCTTT
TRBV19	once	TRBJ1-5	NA	CASSPPGLQPQHF	TGTGCCAGTAGTCCCCCAGGGCTTCAGCCCCAGCATTTT
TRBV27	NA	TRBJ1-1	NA	CASSGGDLNTEAFF	TGTGCCAGCAGTGGAGGGGATCTTAACACTGAAGCTTTCTTT
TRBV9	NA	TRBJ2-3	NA	CASILEGVSPDTQYF	TGTGCCAGCATTCTGGAGGGAGTATCACCAGATACGCAGTATTTT
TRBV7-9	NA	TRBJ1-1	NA	CASSPQQDEAFF	TGTGCCAGCAGCCCGCAACAGGATGAAGCTTTCTTT
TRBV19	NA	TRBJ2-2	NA	CATKLTGELFF	TGTGCCACGAAACTTACCGGGGAGCTGTTTTTT
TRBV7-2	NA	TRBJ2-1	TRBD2	CASFSGRAVEQFF	TGTGCCAGCTTCAGCGGGAGGGCCGTTGAGCAGTTCTTC
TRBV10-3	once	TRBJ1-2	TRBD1	CAIRTDRGPGYTF	TGTGCCATCAGGACGGACAGGGGACCTGGCTACACCTTC
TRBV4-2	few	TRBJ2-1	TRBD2	CASSPRTSGYNEQFF	TGTGCCAGCAGCCCTAGGACTAGCGGTTACAATGAGCAGTTCTTC
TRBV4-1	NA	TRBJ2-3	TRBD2	CASSLRGGSGGMSTDTQYF	TGCGCCAGCAGCCTCCGGGGGGGTAGCGGGGGGATGAGCACAGATACGCAGTATTTT
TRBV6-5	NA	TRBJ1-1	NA	CASMGRQNTEAFF	TGTGCCAGCATGGGGCGGCAGAACACTGAAGCTTTCTTT
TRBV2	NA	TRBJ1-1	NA	CASRSPDGMGTEAFF	TGTGCCAGCAGATCCCCCGACGGGATGGGCACTGAAGCTTTCTTT
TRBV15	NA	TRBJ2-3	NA	CATARFALRADTQYF	TGTGCCACCGCCAGGTTTGCTCTGAGGGCAGATACGCAGTATTTT
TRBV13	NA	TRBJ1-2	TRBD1	CASSRQKPDRKGSYGYTF	TGTGCCAGCAGCCGACAGAAACCGGACAGGAAGGGATCTTATGGCTACACCTTC
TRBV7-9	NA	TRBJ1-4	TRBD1	CASSLGTGRFATNEKLFF	TGTGCCAGCAGCTTGGGGACAGGCCGTTTTGCAACTAATGAAAAACTGTTTTTT
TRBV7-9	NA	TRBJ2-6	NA	CASQRVTGANVLTF	TGTGCCAGCCAGAGGGTAACTGGGGCCAACGTCCTGACTTTC